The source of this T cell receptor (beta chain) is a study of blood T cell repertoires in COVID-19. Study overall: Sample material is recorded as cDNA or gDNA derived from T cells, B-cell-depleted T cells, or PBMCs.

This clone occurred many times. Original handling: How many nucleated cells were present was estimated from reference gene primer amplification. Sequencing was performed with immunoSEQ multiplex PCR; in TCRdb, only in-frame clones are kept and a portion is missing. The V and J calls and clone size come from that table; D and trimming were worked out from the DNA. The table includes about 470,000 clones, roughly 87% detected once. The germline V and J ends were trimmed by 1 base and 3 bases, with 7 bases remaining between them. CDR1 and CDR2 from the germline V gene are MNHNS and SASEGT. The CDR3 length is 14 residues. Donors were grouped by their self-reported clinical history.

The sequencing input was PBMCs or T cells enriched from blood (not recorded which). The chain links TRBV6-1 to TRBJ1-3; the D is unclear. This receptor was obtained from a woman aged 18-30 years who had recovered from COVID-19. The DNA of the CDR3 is TGTGCCAGCAGTGAAGGGGCAGTTGGAAACACCATATATTTT. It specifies CASSEGAVGNTIYF.